This TCR beta chain was sequenced for a study of CD8+ T cells in alopecia areata. Whole-study context: Treated patients were given 5 to 10 mg oral tofacitinib twice daily. Tofacitinib therapy lasting 6 to 18 months was followed by 6 months off drug.

Per germline, CDR1 SGHVS and CDR2 FQNEAQ. The CDR3 is 16 amino acids. V was shortened by 5 bases and J by 0 bases, with 17 bases between the two germline ends. Patients with alopecia areata provided lesional scalp punch biopsies as well as peripheral blood. PBMC-derived CD4+ and CD8+ T cells were sorted. cDNA prepared by RNA extraction and subsequent reverse transcription served as the template for sequencing. The protocol was immunoSEQ multiplex PCR, while the TCRdb copy is restricted to in-frame clones and leaves out a portion. The table has 150,000 or so clones, 80% to 90% seen once; the top ten hold over 12%.

J is TRBJ2-7 and V is TRBV7-8, with D perhaps TRBD2 (5 bases). The specimen was CD8+ T cells sorted from blood, collected at week 0. This receptor was obtained from a human donor with alopecia areata. The CDR3 coding sequence is TGTGCCAGCAGCCCAAGCTGGACTGGAGACTCCTACGAGCAGTACTTC. Translation gives CASSPSWTGDSYEQYF.